This T cell receptor beta chain was captured by sequencing in a study of cytotoxic CD8 clonotypes in ibrutinib-treated CLL. Broader study findings: With treatment, public clonotypes, which were uncommon, either contracted or remained stable. T-cell clonality at baseline went above that of age-matched healthy donors and rose and fell with circulating CD8+ T-cell counts. Increased clonality at ibrutinib response gave way to a return toward baseline at progression.

Data came from immunoSEQ multiplex PCR; TCRdb stores just in-frame clones and leaves some out. This sample has fewer than 400,000 clones, with approximately 67% found just once. Trimming left V 8 bases short and J 3 bases short, with 10 bases between. CDR1 is MNHNS, CDR2 SASEGT, per germline. This CDR3 region has 12 residues. This clone came up a few times. The target antigen is unknown. The sample was PBMCs, taken after 36 months of ibrutinib treatment. This rearrangement joins TRBV6-1 to TRBJ2-5; D is unresolved. This clonotype was sampled from a human donor with chronic lymphocytic leukemia. Here the CDR3 DNA reads TGTGCCAGCCGGACGCTAAAAGAGACCCAGTACTTC. Translation: CASRTLKETQYF.